This is a list of T cell receptor beta chains from one sample in a study of control samples from healthy donors and cancer patients. The assay was immunoSEQ multiplex PCR, and TCRdb's table has in-frame clones only and misses some. The table has 35,000 to 50,000 clones, about 89% seen once. Source material: PBMCs. The receptor source for this set is a woman aged 55-70 years with lung cancer. Each CDR3 is given with its conserved first and last residue. The D gene is left open where the match is weak. Clone size is stated in some rows and not others, as once, few, many or a class when expanded.

j_gene: TRBJ1-1; d_gene: .; v_gene: TRBV5-1; abundance: .; len: 14; CDR3aa: CASSPGQMNTEAFF; CDR3nt: TGCGCCAGCAGCCCCGGACAGATGAACACTGAAGCTTTCTTT
j_gene: TRBJ2-3; d_gene: TRBD1; v_gene: TRBV5-5; abundance: .; len: 14; CDR3aa: CASSQQGSTDTQYF; CDR3nt: TGTGCCAGCAGCCAACAGGGGTCCACAGATACGCAGTATTTT
j_gene: TRBJ2-3; d_gene: TRBD2; v_gene: TRBV5-1; abundance: .; len: 14; CDR3aa: CASRGGTSLDTQYF; CDR3nt: TGCGCCAGCAGGGGGGGGACTAGCCTAGATACGCAGTATTTT
j_gene: TRBJ2-3; d_gene: TRBD2; v_gene: TRBV20-1; abundance: .; len: 16; CDR3aa: CSASAPTSGSTDTQYF; CDR3nt: TGCAGTGCTAGTGCCCCCACTAGCGGTAGCACAGATACGCAGTATTTT
j_gene: TRBJ1-6; d_gene: .; v_gene: TRBV4-2; abundance: once; len: 15; CDR3aa: CASSQDRQRRSPLHF; CDR3nt: TGTGCCAGCAGCCAAGATAGGCAGCGGAGATCACCCCTCCACTTT
j_gene: TRBJ2-7; d_gene: .; v_gene: TRBV9; abundance: .; len: 14; CDR3aa: CASSPRDRAYEQYF; CDR3nt: TGTGCCAGCAGCCCCCGGGACCGCGCCTACGAGCAGTACTTC
j_gene: TRBJ1-2; d_gene: .; v_gene: TRBV4-2; abundance: .; len: 15; CDR3aa: CASSQGGTTLYGYTF; CDR3nt: TGTGCCAGCAGCCAAGGTGGGACAACCCTCTATGGCTACACCTTC
j_gene: TRBJ2-7; d_gene: .; v_gene: TRBV29-1; abundance: .; len: 16; CDR3aa: CSVEAELALIPYEQYF; CDR3nt: TGCAGCGTTGAAGCCGAACTAGCCCTCATCCCCTACGAGCAGTACTTC
j_gene: TRBJ2-7; d_gene: .; v_gene: TRBV5-1; abundance: .; len: 13; CDR3aa: CASSFIRDREQYF; CDR3nt: TGCGCCAGCAGCTTTATAAGGGATCGCGAGCAGTACTTC
j_gene: TRBJ1-1; d_gene: .; v_gene: TRBV3-1/TRBV3-2; abundance: .; len: 14; CDR3aa: CASSQGRAGLEAFF; CDR3nt: TGTGCCAGCAGCCAAGGAAGGGCGGGACTTGAAGCTTTCTTT
j_gene: TRBJ2-7; d_gene: TRBD2; v_gene: TRBV7-3; abundance: .; len: 13; CDR3aa: CASSLGLNYEQYF; CDR3nt: TGTGCCAGCAGCTTGGGACTAAACTACGAGCAGTACTTC
j_gene: TRBJ2-1; d_gene: TRBD1; v_gene: TRBV6-5; abundance: .; len: 14; CDR3aa: CASSFNRGYNEQFF; CDR3nt: TGTGCCAGCAGTTTTAACAGGGGTTACAATGAGCAGTTCTTC
j_gene: TRBJ2-7; d_gene: TRBD2; v_gene: TRBV30; abundance: .; len: 13; CDR3aa: CAWSVREAGEQYF; CDR3nt: TGTGCCTGGAGTGTACGGGAGGCAGGCGAGCAGTACTTC
j_gene: TRBJ1-2; d_gene: .; v_gene: TRBV28; abundance: .; len: 16; CDR3aa: CASSFLSRTEFYGYTF; CDR3nt: TGTGCCAGCAGTTTTCTATCCCGGACGGAGTTCTATGGCTACACCTTC
j_gene: TRBJ2-3; d_gene: TRBD2; v_gene: TRBV24-1; abundance: .; len: 12; CDR3aa: CATSGDTDTQYF; CDR3nt: TGTGCCACTAGCGGGGACACAGATACGCAGTATTTT
j_gene: TRBJ2-1; d_gene: .; v_gene: TRBV4-2; abundance: .; len: 15; CDR3aa: CASSQVQPSYNEQFF; CDR3nt: TGTGCCAGCAGCCAAGTCCAGCCCTCCTACAATGAGCAGTTCTTC
j_gene: TRBJ1-3; d_gene: .; v_gene: TRBV10-3; abundance: .; len: 13; CDR3aa: CAISVASGNTIYF; CDR3nt: TGTGCCATCAGTGTGGCCTCTGGAAACACCATATATTTT
j_gene: TRBJ2-6; d_gene: .; v_gene: TRBV5-1; abundance: once; len: 15; CDR3aa: CASSLLVPGANVLTF; CDR3nt: TGCGCCAGCAGCTTGCTGGTTCCTGGGGCCAACGTCCTGACTTTC
j_gene: TRBJ1-2; d_gene: TRBD1; v_gene: TRBV6-2/TRBV6-3; abundance: .; len: 14; CDR3aa: CASSYIGTEKGYTF; CDR3nt: TGTGCCAGCAGTTACATCGGGACAGAGAAAGGCTACACCTTC
j_gene: TRBJ1-2; d_gene: .; v_gene: TRBV10-1; abundance: .; len: 13; CDR3aa: CASSRTGGYGYTF; CDR3nt: TGCGCCAGCAGCCGGACGGGGGGCTATGGCTACACCTTC
j_gene: TRBJ2-2; d_gene: .; v_gene: TRBV11-2; abundance: .; len: 15; CDR3aa: CASSRDSFNTGELFF; CDR3nt: TGTGCCAGCAGCCGGGACTCATTTAACACCGGGGAGCTGTTTTTT
j_gene: TRBJ1-3; d_gene: .; v_gene: TRBV10-3; abundance: .; len: 14; CDR3aa: CAISSGISGNTIYF; CDR3nt: TGTGCCATCAGCTCAGGAATCTCTGGAAACACCATATATTTT
j_gene: TRBJ2-6; d_gene: .; v_gene: TRBV10-3; abundance: .; len: 15; CDR3aa: CAISVGAAGANVLTF; CDR3nt: TGTGCCATCAGTGTCGGTGCTGCTGGGGCCAACGTCCTGACTTTC
j_gene: TRBJ1-2; d_gene: .; v_gene: TRBV5-1; abundance: .; len: 14; CDR3aa: CASSLGTPGTGYTF; CDR3nt: TGCGCCAGCAGCTTGGGGACCCCGGGTACTGGCTACACCTTC
j_gene: TRBJ1-3; d_gene: .; v_gene: TRBV4-1; abundance: once; len: 14; CDR3aa: CASSHPLAGNTIYF; CDR3nt: TGCGCCAGCAGCCACCCCCTCGCTGGAAACACCATATATTTT
j_gene: TRBJ2-7; d_gene: .; v_gene: TRBV6-5; abundance: .; len: 13; CDR3aa: CASSYSQQIEQYF; CDR3nt: TGTGCCAGCAGTTACTCGCAACAGATCGAGCAGTACTTC
j_gene: TRBJ2-4; d_gene: .; v_gene: TRBV30; abundance: .; len: 15; CDR3aa: CAWSVSLGAKNIQYF; CDR3nt: TGTGCCTGGAGTGTAAGTCTTGGAGCCAAAAACATTCAGTACTTC
j_gene: TRBJ1-6; d_gene: .; v_gene: TRBV30; abundance: .; len: 14; CDR3aa: CAWSPYPGSPQVHF; CDR3nt: TGTGCCTGGAGTCCCTACCCCGGCAGTCCGCAAGTCCACTTT
j_gene: TRBJ1-1; d_gene: .; v_gene: TRBV4-3; abundance: .; len: 15; CDR3aa: CASSQVSFPNTEAFF; CDR3nt: TGCGCCAGCAGCCAAGTGTCTTTTCCGAACACTGAAGCTTTCTTT
j_gene: TRBJ2-2; d_gene: TRBD1; v_gene: TRBV30; abundance: .; len: 12; CDR3aa: CAWDRVAGELFF; CDR3nt: TGTGCCTGGGACAGGGTTGCCGGGGAGCTGTTTTTT
j_gene: TRBJ1-2; d_gene: TRBD1; v_gene: TRBV28; abundance: .; len: 15; CDR3aa: CASKTGTVVNYGYTF; CDR3nt: TGTGCCAGCAAAACAGGGACAGTCGTCAACTATGGCTACACCTTC
j_gene: TRBJ2-5; d_gene: TRBD1; v_gene: TRBV27; abundance: .; len: 14; CDR3aa: CASSPQGDGETQYF; CDR3nt: TGTGCCAGCAGTCCACAGGGGGATGGAGAGACCCAGTACTTC
j_gene: TRBJ2-5; d_gene: .; v_gene: TRBV25-1; abundance: few; len: 14; CDR3aa: CASSEFPAQETQYF; CDR3nt: TGTGCCAGCAGTGAATTCCCCGCCCAAGAGACCCAGTACTTC